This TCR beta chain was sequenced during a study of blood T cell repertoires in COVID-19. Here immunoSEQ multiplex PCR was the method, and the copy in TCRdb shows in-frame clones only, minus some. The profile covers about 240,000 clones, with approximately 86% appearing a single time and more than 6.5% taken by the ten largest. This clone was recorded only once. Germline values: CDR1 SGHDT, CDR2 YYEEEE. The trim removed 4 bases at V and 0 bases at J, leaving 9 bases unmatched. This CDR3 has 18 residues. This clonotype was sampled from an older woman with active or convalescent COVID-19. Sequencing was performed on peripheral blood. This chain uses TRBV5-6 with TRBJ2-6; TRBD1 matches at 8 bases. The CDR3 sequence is CASSIPGTGPSGANVLTF. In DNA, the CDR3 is TGTGCCAGCAGCATACCCGGGACAGGTCCCTCTGGGGCCAACGTCCTGACTTTC.